Presented here are 24 T cell receptor beta chains from one specimen sequenced in a study of blood T cell repertoires in COVID-19. Only in-frame clones appear in the TCRdb table, and some are missing; sequencing was by immunoSEQ multiplex PCR. Of roughly 200,000 clones in the sample, around 90% were seen once. The sequencing sample was made of PBMCs or T cells enriched from blood (not recorded which). The receptors here all came from a man aged 30-40 years who had recovered from COVID-19.

There are a few counts of this clone. The rearrangement links TRBV7-2 to TRBJ1-5; 7 nucleotides line up with TRBD1. Per germline, CDR1 SGHTA and CDR2 FQGNSA. J lost 2 bases, V lost 2 bases, and 0 bases had no gene match. The CDR3 consists of 14 residues. CDR3 amino acids: CASSLQGGNQPQHF. The CDR3 DNA follows: TGTGCCAGCAGCTTACAGGGGGGCAATCAGCCCCAGCATTTT.

The chain joins TRBV4-1 to TRBJ2-7, with D possibly being TRBD1 (6 bases). The CDR3 sequence is 16 residues long. Germline V gene data show CDR1 as MGHRA and CDR2 as YSYEKL. Trimming took 0 bases from V and 2 from J, leaving 14 bases between them. CDR3: CASSQDIGQRTYEQYF. The CDR3 DNA is TGCGCCAGCAGCCAAGACATAGGACAGCGGACCTACGAGCAGTACTTC.

The rearrangement uses TRBV4-3 and TRBJ2-1, with 9 bases lining up with TRBD2. The CDR3 is made up of 15 amino acids. V shed 4 bases, J shed 4 bases, and the junction held 5 bases outside the gene matches. Germline CDR1 reads LGHNA; CDR2 reads YSLEER. The CDR3: CASSPSLAGYNEQFF. The CDR3 nucleotides are TGCGCCAGCAGCCCCTCCCTAGCGGGGTACAATGAGCAGTTCTTC.

The chain links TRBV9 to TRBJ1-1; TRBD1 agrees at 10 bases. Per germline, CDR1 SGDLS and CDR2 YYNGEE. The trim removed 2 bases at V and 8 bases at J, leaving 12 bases unmatched. The CDR3 has 16 amino acids. CDR3 amino acids: CASSVDRTGGSLEAFF. DNA for the CDR3: TGTGCCAGCAGCGTGGACAGGACAGGGGGGTCTCTGGAAGCTTTCTTT.

The V gene is TRBV11-2, the J gene TRBJ2-1; 10 bases are shared with TRBD2. V lost 6 bases, J lost 5 bases, and 7 bases stayed unmatched. The CDR3 is 15 residues long. The germline gives CDR1 SGHAT, CDR2 FQNNGV. In DNA form, the CDR3 reads TGTGCCAGCAGAATAGCGGGGGGAGTTAACAATGAGCAGTTCTTC. Residues: CASRIAGGVNNEQFF.

This clone was seen a single time. The chain couples TRBV19 to TRBJ1-5; 8 positions agree with TRBD1. V shed 4 bases and J 3 bases; nucleotides not matched to a gene: 8. Germline V gene data show CDR1 as LNHDA and CDR2 as SQIVND (reference sequence). The CDR3 sequence is 16 residues long. DNA for the CDR3: TGTGCCAGTAGTACCCGAACAGGGGGGGACAATCAGCCCCAGCATTTT. It codes for CASSTRTGGDNQPQHF.

DNA for the CDR3: TGTGCCAGCAGTCGCGGGCCGCCAGCCTCTGGAAACACCATATATTTT. This codes for CASSRGPPASGNTIYF. The chain joins TRBV6-2 or TRBV6-3 to TRBJ1-3, with D unresolved. The CDR3 has 16 amino acids. Germline CDR1 is MNHEY and CDR2 is SVGEGT. Between the trimmed V and J ends, which lost 5 bases and 0 bases, there was a span of 14 bases.

The genes are TRBV11-2 and TRBJ2-7; 9 nucleotides match TRBD1. CDR1 and CDR2 from the germline V gene are SGHAT and FQNNGV. The CDR3 has 14 amino acids. V was pared by 0 bases and J by 4 bases, with 1 base of the junction left unmatched. The CDR3 DNA reads TGTGCCAGCAGCTTAGAACAGGGGGCGTACGAGCAGTACTTC. Translating gives CASSLEQGAYEQYF.

The V and J genes are TRBV7-2 and TRBJ1-2, with TRBD1 matching 7 bases. This CDR3 region has 14 residues. Germline lookup yields CDR1 SGHTA and CDR2 FQGNSA. Germline trimming cut 5 bases from V and 5 bases from J; bases unmatched to any gene: 8. The CDR3 reads CASSPRDRAYGYTF. CDR3 in DNA: TGTGCCAGCAGCCCCCGCGACAGGGCTTATGGCTACACCTTC.

This sequence joins TRBV3-1 (or the pseudogene TRBV3-2) and TRBJ1-6; D unresolved. Trimming cost V 1 base and J 4 bases, with 5 bases left between them. Germline CDR1 LGHDT, CDR2 YNNKEL (reference sequence). The CDR3 sequence is 14 residues long. The chain's CDR3 is CASSQGGYNSPLHF. The CDR3 DNA reads TGTGCCAGCAGCCAAGGCGGGTATAATTCACCCCTCCACTTT.

This clone came up once. V and J are TRBV6-5 and TRBJ2-7; 8 bases line up with TRBD2. The CDR3 covers 13 residues. With V trimmed by 5 bases and J by 5 bases, 5 bases remained unmatched. The V gene's germline CDR1 is MNHEY and CDR2 SVGAGI. CDR3 bases: TGTGCCAGCAGTACGGGAGGGGTCAACGAGCAGTACTTC. Translated, it gives CASSTGGVNEQYF.

The chain uses TRBV24-1 and TRBJ2-7, with D tentatively TRBD1 (6 bases). V lost 3 bases and J lost 5, with 16 bases in between. The CDR3 runs to 15 residues. Germline loops: CDR1 KGHDR, CDR2 SFDVKD. CDR3 region: CATSDARGPLNEQYF. The CDR3 DNA sequence: TGTGCCACCAGTGATGCCAGGGGACCTTTAAACGAGCAGTACTTC.

This clone was recorded once. The chain has TRBV6-6 and TRBJ2-1; 7 nucleotides match TRBD2. The length of the CDR3 is 15 residues. The germline V gene has CDR1 MNHNY and CDR2 SVGAGI (reference sequence). V was pared by 5 bases and J by 12 bases, with 16 bases of the junction left unmatched. In DNA form, the CDR3 reads TGTGCCAGCAGTCCCCTCCGGGACTACGCCCACGGGCAGTTCTTC. Its translation is CASSPLRDYAHGQFF.

The rearrangement uses TRBV7-9 and TRBJ2-1, with D possibly TRBD1 on 6 matching bases. V was cut by 2 bases and J by 0 bases, with 8 bases left in between. The CDR3 runs to 15 residues. Germline V lookup: CDR1 SEHNR, CDR2 FQNEAQ (reference sequence). The DNA for the CDR3 is TGTGCCAGCAGCTTAACAGGGAGCTCCTACAATGAGCAGTTCTTC. It translates to CASSLTGSSYNEQFF.

V is TRBV6-5 and J is TRBJ2-1, with a possible D match to TRBD2 (5 bases). The germline V and J ends were trimmed by 6 bases and 8 bases, with 14 bases remaining between them. This CDR3 is 13 amino acids long. Looked up from germline, CDR1 is MNHEY and CDR2 is SVGAGI. The CDR3 coding sequence is TGTGCCAGCAGCAGAACTAGTATCCATGAGCAGTTCTTC. Protein sequence: CASSRTSIHEQFF.

This rearrangement joins TRBV3-1 (or the pseudogene TRBV3-2) to TRBJ2-7; D is ambiguous. Germline V CDR1 and CDR2: LGHDT, YNNKEL (reference sequence). V was trimmed by 1 base and J by 0 bases, leaving 16 bases between them. The CDR3 is 17 amino acids. CDR3 bases: TGTGCCAGCAGCCAAGTGGCCGCTTATGGCAGCTCCTACGAGCAGTACTTC. Amino acid sequence: CASSQVAAYGSSYEQYF.

This clone was counted between two and nine times. The chain has TRBV21-1 and TRBJ1-3; the DNA was not compared with TRBD1, the D call given in the table. TRBV21-1 is marked as a pseudogene. CDR3 length equals 12 residues. CDR3 region: CATTGFGNTIYF. In nucleotides, the CDR3 is TGTGCAACGACAGGATTCGGAAACACCATATATTTT.

The chain carries TRBV21-1 and TRBJ2-3; TRBD2, the table's D call, lacks a check against the DNA. TRBV21-1 is designated a pseudogene. CDR3 length: 17 amino acids. CDR3: CASSKDSNSPSTDTQYF. In DNA, the CDR3 is TGTGCCAGCAGCAAAGATAGTAATAGCCCATCCACAGATACGCAGTATTTT.

The chain has TRBV11-3 and TRBJ2-1; 13 nucleotides line up with TRBD2. The CDR3 spans 16 residues. V was clipped by 5 bases and J by 6 bases; unmatched bases: 7. Germline V gene lookup returns CDR1 SGHNT and CDR2 YENEEA. The chain's CDR3 is CASSRGLAGVPNEQFF. For the CDR3, the DNA is TGTGCCAGCAGCCGTGGACTAGCGGGAGTTCCCAATGAGCAGTTCTTC. Variable domain in full (rest from reference TRBV11-3 and TRBJ2-1): EAGVVQSPRYKIIEKKQPVAFWCNPISGHNTLYWYLQNLGQGPELLIRYENEEAVDDSQLPKDRFSAERLKGVDSTLKIQPAELGDSAVYLCASSRGLAGVPNEQFFGPGTRLTVL.

CDR3 region: CASSQGGSRSEKLFF. The DNA of the CDR3 is TGTGCCAGCAGCCAAGGAGGGAGCAGAAGTGAAAAACTGTTTTTT. V is TRBV3-1 (or the pseudogene TRBV3-2) and J is TRBJ1-4; D is undetermined. V shed 1 base and J shed 7 bases, with 13 bases lying between them. CDR1 is LGHDT, CDR2 YNNKEL, per germline (reference sequence). There are 15 residues in the CDR3.

The chain uses TRBV7-8 and TRBJ2-1; 10 bases are a match to TRBD2. Germline values: CDR1 SGHVS, CDR2 FQNEAQ. V lost 2 bases, J lost 3 bases, and 13 bases stayed unmatched. The CDR3 length is 19 residues. The CDR3 DNA is TGTGCCAGCAGCTTACAAATCATCCCTAGCGGGGGCATCTACAATGAGCAGTTCTTC. Protein: CASSLQIIPSGGIYNEQFF.

This chain uses TRBV5-1 with TRBJ2-5; 9 positions match TRBD2. The V gene's germline CDR1 is SGHRS and CDR2 YFSETQ. This CDR3 comprises 18 residues. V shed 4 bases, J shed 4 bases, and the junction held 17 bases outside the gene matches. The CDR3 reads CASSQRPGLALTAETQYF. The CDR3, as DNA: TGCGCCAGCAGCCAACGGCCGGGACTAGCCCTTACCGCAGAGACCCAGTACTTC.

In this sample, this clone turned up once. J is TRBJ1-5 and V is TRBV4-3; D unresolved. The CDR3 is 13 residues long. V was clipped by 0 bases and J by 6 bases, with 6 bases between them. Germline V gene sequence: CDR1 LGHNA, CDR2 YSLEER. The CDR3 loop is CASSQDFGQPQHF. For the CDR3, the DNA is TGCGCCAGCAGCCAAGACTTCGGTCAGCCCCAGCATTTT.

This sequence joins TRBV28 and TRBJ2-3; tentatively, D is TRBD2 (6 bases). Germline V CDR1 and CDR2: MDHEN, SYDVKM. The CDR3 is 17 residues long. The ends were cut back, 8 bases at V and 1 base at J, with 22 bases in the middle. This CDR3 is CASRIRGKGVGTDTQYF. In DNA, the CDR3 is TGTGCCAGCCGGATTCGCGGGAAGGGCGTGGGCACAGATACGCAGTATTTT.